The clone carrying this TCR beta chain was counted ten times or more. Its antigen is as yet unknown. The cDNA was generated through 5'RACE incorporating 10-nucleotide random UMIs. Via MiXCR, TCRdb re-called the 5' RACE reads, giving one row per CDR3 protein. The sample holds about 52,000 distinct CDR3 sequences; around 4% are singletons and the top ten take 5.5% to 7.5%. Germline CDR1 reads DFQATT; CDR2 reads SNEGSKA (reference sequence). The CDR3 runs 17 residues. J gave up 4 bases and V 6 bases, and 18 bases lay outside the gene matches. The data stem from a study of neurological immune-mediated disorders. Study-level findings and limits: None of the CDR3 amino acid sequences in expanded clones turned up in more than one subject, which points to private repertoires in all groups.

Sequencing was performed on PBMCs. V is TRBV20-1 and J is TRBJ2-3, with 8 bases matching TRBD2. This receptor was obtained from a man aged 55 to 70 with multiple sclerosis. In nucleotides, the CDR3 is TGCAGTGCCTCAACCGACGGGAGGGGGGGCTTTTCAGATACGCAGTATTTT. Translation: CSASTDGRGGFSDTQYF.